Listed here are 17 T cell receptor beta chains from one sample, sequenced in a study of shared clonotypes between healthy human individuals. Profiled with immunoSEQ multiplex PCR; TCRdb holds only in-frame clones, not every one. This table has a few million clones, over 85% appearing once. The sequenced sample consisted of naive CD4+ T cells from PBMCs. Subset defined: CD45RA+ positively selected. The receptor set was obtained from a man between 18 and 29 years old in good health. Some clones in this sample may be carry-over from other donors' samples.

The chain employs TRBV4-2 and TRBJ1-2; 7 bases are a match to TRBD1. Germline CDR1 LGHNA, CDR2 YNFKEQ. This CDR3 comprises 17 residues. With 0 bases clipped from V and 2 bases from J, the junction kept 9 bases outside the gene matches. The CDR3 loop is CASSQDSGTVSNYGYTF. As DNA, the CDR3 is TGTGCCAGCAGCCAAGACAGCGGGACAGTTTCCAACTATGGCTACACCTTC.

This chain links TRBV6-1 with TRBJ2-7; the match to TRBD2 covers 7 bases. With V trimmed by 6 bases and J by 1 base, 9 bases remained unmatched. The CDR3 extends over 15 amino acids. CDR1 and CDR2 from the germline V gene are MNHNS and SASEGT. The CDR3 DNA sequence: TGTGCCAGCAGACTTCGAGCGGGAACATCCTACGAGCAGTACTTC. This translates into CASRLRAGTSYEQYF.

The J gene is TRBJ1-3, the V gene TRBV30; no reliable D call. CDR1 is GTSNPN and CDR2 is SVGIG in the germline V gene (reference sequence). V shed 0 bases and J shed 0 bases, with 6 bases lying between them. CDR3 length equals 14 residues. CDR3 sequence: CAWSVSSSGNTIYF. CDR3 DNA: TGTGCCTGGAGTGTAAGCAGCTCTGGAAACACCATATATTTT.

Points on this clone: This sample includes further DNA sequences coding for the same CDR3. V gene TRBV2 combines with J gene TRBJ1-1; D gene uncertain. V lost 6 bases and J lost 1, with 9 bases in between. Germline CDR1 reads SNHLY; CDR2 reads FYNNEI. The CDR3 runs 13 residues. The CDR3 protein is CASSRETNTEAFF. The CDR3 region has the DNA TGTGCCAGCAGCCGAGAGACGAACACTGAAGCTTTCTTT.

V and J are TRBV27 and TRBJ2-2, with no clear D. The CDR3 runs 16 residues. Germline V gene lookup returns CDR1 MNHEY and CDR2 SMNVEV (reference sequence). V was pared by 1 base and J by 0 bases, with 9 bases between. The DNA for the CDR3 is TGTGCCAGCAGTTTATTGACCCGAACGAACACCGGGGAGCTGTTTTTT. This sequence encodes CASSLLTRTNTGELFF.

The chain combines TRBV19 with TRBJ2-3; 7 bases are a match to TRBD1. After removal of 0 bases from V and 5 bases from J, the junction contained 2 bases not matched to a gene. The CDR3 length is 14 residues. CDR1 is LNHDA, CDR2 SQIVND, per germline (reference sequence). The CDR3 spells CASSIDTGVDTQYF. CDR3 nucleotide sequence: TGTGCCAGTAGTATAGATACAGGGGTAGATACGCAGTATTTT. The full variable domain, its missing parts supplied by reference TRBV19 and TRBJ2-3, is DGGITQSPKYLFRKEGQNVTLSCEQNLNHDAMYWYRQDPGQGLRLIYYSQIVNDFQKGDIAEGYSVSREKKESFPLTVTSAQKNPTAFYLCASSIDTGVDTQYFGPGTRLTVL.

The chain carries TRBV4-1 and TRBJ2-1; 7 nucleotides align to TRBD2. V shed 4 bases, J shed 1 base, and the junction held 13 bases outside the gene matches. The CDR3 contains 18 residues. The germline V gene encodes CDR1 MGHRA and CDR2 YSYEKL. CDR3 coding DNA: TGCGCCAGCAGCCGCTCCCCCAACCGACTAGCATCCTACAATGAGCAGTTCTTC. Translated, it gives CASSRSPNRLASYNEQFF.

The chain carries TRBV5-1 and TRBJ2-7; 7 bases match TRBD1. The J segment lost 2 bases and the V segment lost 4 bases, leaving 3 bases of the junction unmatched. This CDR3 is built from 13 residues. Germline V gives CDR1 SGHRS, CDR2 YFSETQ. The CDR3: CASSKGGPYEQYF. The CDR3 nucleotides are TGCGCCAGCAGCAAAGGGGGCCCCTACGAGCAGTACTTC.

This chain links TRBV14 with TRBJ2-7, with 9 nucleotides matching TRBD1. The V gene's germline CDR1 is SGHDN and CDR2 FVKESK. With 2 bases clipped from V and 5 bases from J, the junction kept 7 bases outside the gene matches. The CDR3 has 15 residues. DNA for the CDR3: TGTGCCAGCAGCCAATCTCGACAGGGGGTCGACGAGCAGTACTTC. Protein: CASSQSRQGVDEQYF. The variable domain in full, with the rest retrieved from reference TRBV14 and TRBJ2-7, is EAGVTQFPSHSVIEKGQTVTLRCDPISGHDNLYWYRRVMGKEIKFLLHFVKESKQDESGMPNNRFLAERTGGTYSTLKVQPAELEDSGVYFCASSQSRQGVDEQYFGPGTRLTVT.

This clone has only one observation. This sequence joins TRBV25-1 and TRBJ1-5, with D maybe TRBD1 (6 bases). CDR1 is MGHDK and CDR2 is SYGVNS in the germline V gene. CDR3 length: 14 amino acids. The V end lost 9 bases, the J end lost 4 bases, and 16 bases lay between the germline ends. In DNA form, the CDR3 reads TGTGCCAGTGCAGGGGCCGCCTTTAATCAGCCCCAGCATTTT. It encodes CASAGAAFNQPQHF.

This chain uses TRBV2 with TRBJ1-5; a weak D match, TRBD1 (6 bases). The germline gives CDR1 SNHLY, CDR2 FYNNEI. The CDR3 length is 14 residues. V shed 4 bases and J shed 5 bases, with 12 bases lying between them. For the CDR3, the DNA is TGTGCCAGCAGTGGAGTATACAGGGATCAGCCCCAGCATTTT. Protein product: CASSGVYRDQPQHF.

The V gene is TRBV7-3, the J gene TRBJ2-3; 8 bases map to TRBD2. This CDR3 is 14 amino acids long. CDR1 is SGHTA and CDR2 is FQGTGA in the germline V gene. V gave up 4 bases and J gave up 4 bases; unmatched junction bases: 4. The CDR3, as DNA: TGTGCCAGCAGCTCGGGACTAGTGTCAGATACGCAGTATTTT. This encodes CASSSGLVSDTQYF.

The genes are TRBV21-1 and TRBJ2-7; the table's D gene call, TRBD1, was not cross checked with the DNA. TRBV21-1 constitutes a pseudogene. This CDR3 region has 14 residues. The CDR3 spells CASTFPTGVYEQYF. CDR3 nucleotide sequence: TGTGCCAGCACGTTCCCCACAGGGGTCTACGAGCAGTACTTC.

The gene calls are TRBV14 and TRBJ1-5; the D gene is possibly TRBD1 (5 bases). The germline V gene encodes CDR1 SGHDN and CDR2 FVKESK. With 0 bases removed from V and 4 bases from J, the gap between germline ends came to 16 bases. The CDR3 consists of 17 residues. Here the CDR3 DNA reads TGTGCCAGCAGCCAAGATAGTCGGCCCCAGGGTAATCAGCCCCAGCATTTT. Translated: CASSQDSRPQGNQPQHF.

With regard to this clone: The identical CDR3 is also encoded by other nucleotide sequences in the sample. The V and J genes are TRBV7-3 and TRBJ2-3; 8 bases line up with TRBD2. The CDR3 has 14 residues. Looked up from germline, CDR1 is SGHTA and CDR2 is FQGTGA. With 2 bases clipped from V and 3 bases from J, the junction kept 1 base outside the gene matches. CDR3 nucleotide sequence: TGTGCCAGCAGCTTAGCGGGAGGAACAGATACGCAGTATTTT. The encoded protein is CASSLAGGTDTQYF.

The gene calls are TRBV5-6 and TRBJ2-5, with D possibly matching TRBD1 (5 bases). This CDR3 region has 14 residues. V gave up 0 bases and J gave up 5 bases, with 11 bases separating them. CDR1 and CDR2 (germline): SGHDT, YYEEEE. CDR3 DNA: TGTGCCAGCAGCTTGGTACAGGTTGCGGAGACCCAGTACTTC. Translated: CASSLVQVAETQYF.

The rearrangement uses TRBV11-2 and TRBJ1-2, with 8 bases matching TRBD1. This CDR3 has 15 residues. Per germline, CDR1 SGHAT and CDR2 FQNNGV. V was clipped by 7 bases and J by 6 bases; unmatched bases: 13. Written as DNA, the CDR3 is TGTGCCAGCACGGGACAGGCCCAACCGTACCATGGCTACACCTTC. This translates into CASTGQAQPYHGYTF.